This entry concerns a single T cell receptor (beta chain). Its antigen is not identified. TCRdb reprocessed the RT-PCR reads via MiXCR and lists one record per CDR3 protein. The sample consists of about 570,000 distinct CDR3 sequences, about 12% of them appearing once. The germline CDR1 and CDR2 sequences are LGHNA and YSLEER. Trimming cost V 1 base and J 5 bases, with 8 bases left between them. The CDR3 is made up of 13 amino acids. The sample originates from a study of response to subunit inactivated influenza vaccine. Study observations and caveats: With each seasonal influenza vaccination, the authors suggested, few new T cells are recruited.

The chain uses TRBV4-3 and TRBJ1-1; no definite D call. Sequencing used PBMCs from blood, obtained on the day of vaccination. This sequence was found in a man between 50 and 59 years old who received an inactivated influenza vaccine. CDR3 loop: CASSQAGATEAFF. CDR3 bases: TGCGCCAGCAGCCAAGCGGGCGCGACTGAAGCTTTCTTT.